This T cell receptor (beta chain) was captured in a study of blood T cell repertoires in COVID-19. The wider study: The analysed material was cDNA or gDNA that came from T cells, B-cell-depleted T cells, or PBMCs.

TCRdb keeps only in-frame clones here, not all; method: immunoSEQ multiplex PCR. This sample yields over 150,000 clones, of which 85% to 95% are seen a single time; nearly 0.55% belongs to the top ten. The receptor was derived from a man aged 50 to 60 with acute or convalescent COVID-19. Sequenced: peripheral blood.

The CDR3 DNA sequence: TGTGCCAGCTCAACGAAACAGGGGACGACCGGGGAGCTGTTTTTT. Translated, it gives CASSTKQGTTGELFF. This chain uses TRBV6-5 with TRBJ2-2; TRBD1 agrees at 7 bases. Germline CDR1 MNHEY, CDR2 SVGAGI. After removal of 8 bases from V and 5 bases from J, the junction contained 11 bases not matched to a gene. The CDR3 is 15 residues long.